Described below is a single TCR beta chain sequence and its context. Its target antigen remains unknown. The input lacks base qualities; no much larger clone sits a single base away. The immunoSEQ Assay, a bias-controlled multiplex PCR, was used to amplify TCRbeta CDR3 regions from genomic DNA. Per the source publication's procedure: Within the assay, amplification of reference gene primers was used to estimate how many nucleated cells each sample contained. Sequence reads were collapsed and filtered to measure the absolute abundance of every unique TCRbeta CDR3 rearrangement. Productive Simpson clonality was computed per sample as the square root of Simpson's diversity index over productive rearrangements. What TCRdb holds here is the immuneACCESS table cut down to in-frame rearrangements. Part of the clones is not present; checked against another copy, under half of the missing clones reflect an unresolved V gene, and the others are unexplained. The D gene and trimming were derived from the DNA, and the V and J assignments and clone size from that table. This sample gives tens of thousands of clones in total; 72% of them show up just once. 40% to 55% of the sample goes to the ten largest clones.

Collaborating institutions collected whole blood in K2EDTA tubes following their own protocols. For TCRbeta analysis, collaborators shipped samples in one of three forms: frozen whole blood, isolated PBMCs, or DNA extracted from either of those sample types. CDR1 and CDR2 (WSHSY, SAAADI) derive from the germline V gene. The germline ends are 7 bases apart after V is trimmed by 2 bases and J by 2 bases. CDR3 length: 14 amino acids, cysteine to phenylalanine. Just CDR3 DNA is preserved here, 42 bases in frame from base 1. This entry is derived from a study of blood T cell repertoires in COVID-19 (dated by TCRdb to 2018 to 2020). Regarding the research as a whole: Collaborator samples came from the United States, Italy and Spain and covered acute and convalescent phases of COVID-19. Nearly every sample came with metadata listing a de-identified subject ID, COVID-19 status, age in years and sex. Deeply sampled blood TCRbeta repertoires from subjects exposed to, actively infected with, or recovered from COVID-19 were included in the dataset. Samples were obtained from the ongoing ImmuneRACE study (first 160 participants) and from 1,254 subjects provided by 6 global collaborators. A freely available public database, intended as a resource for researchers studying the immune response to SARS-CoV-2, is where the repertoires were released. The material from the prospective study consisted of cDNA or gDNA derived from T cells, B-cell-depleted T cells, or PBMCs. Where available, HLA class I and class II types were taken from metadata supplied by the sample provider and were not determined by assay-based typing.

Overall results and qualifications from the work: Clinical and demographic metadata were provided uncurated, with the amount varying by source and participant.

Source material: peripheral blood. The V and J segments used are TRBV10-2 and TRBJ1-3; 5 matching bases give a weak D call of TRBD1. This TCR was sampled from a woman of 80 years or more with acute or convalescent COVID-19. The encoded CDR3 is CASSEQGTGNTIYF. The DNA sequence is given as TGCGCCAGCAGTGAGCAGGGTACTGGAAACACCATATATTTT.